This TCR beta chain comes out of a study of CXCR3-negative and CXCR3-positive naive CD8 T cells (dated by TCRdb to the late 2010s). Background on the whole study: In total, 120 million to 150 million TRB reads were obtained, corresponding to roughly 1.5 +/- 0.3 million reads per library. Diversity and physicochemical repertoire analyses were performed on about eleven donors pooled from two independent experiments. The TRBV-TRBJ cluster analysis covered naive subsets from 5 or 6 donors and memory cells from 3 donors. Summary of the overall study and its limitations: Within the same donor, TRBV-TRBJ usage looked similar between naive CXCR3-negative and CXCR3-positive cells, but memory cells had distinct patterns. TRB CDR3s from CXCR3-positive naive cells showed higher hydrophobicity (lower Kidera factor 4), lower energy, and higher strength and volume indices than CXCR3-negative naive cells. Freshly isolated PBMCs were used for most assays because CXCR3 expression partially decreased after cryopreservation. Surface CD5, linked to self-reactivity in mice, was comparable between naive subsets; TCR interaction strength was therefore also inferred from TRB CDR3 physicochemical properties. Both naive subsets had comparably high repertoire diversity, while memory CD8+ T cells had much lower repertoire diversity.

Each CD8+ T cell subset was flow-sorted in triplicate, and around 320,000 cells per subset were placed directly into RLT lysis buffer. To keep memory contaminants out, a stringent definition of naive CD8+ T cells was applied: CD45RO-CCR7+CD27+CD95-. Using standard density gradient centrifugation, peripheral blood mononuclear cells were isolated from buffy coats. A FACSAria III was used to flow-sort naive CXCR3-negative and CXCR3-positive CD8+ T cells. An RNeasy Mini Kit was used to extract total RNA from the sorted cells. The CDR3, from cysteine to phenylalanine, totals 16 residues. The DNA is not on file. Regarding this clonotype: There is no known antigen for this receptor.

Sequencer: NextSeq 550. The Human TCR Profiling Kit (MiLaboratory) was used to prepare UMI-labeled 5' RACE TRB cDNA libraries. cDNA synthesis used the entire amount of extracted RNA, and PCR amplification then used the entire amount of cDNA produced. Libraries were prepared in parallel with an identical number of PCR cycles. On the study's bioinformatics: About 57,000 +/- 9,900 unique UMI-labeled TRB cDNA molecules per library were extracted with MIGEC and MiXCR, with at least two reads per UMI required. On average, each library contained about 40,000 +/- 10,000 functional in-frame TRB CDR3 nucleotide clonotypes without stop codons. Diversity metrics, including normalized Shannon-Wiener and Chao1, were computed in VDJtools after downsampling to 5000 UMI-labeled TRB molecules per sample. Clonotype-size-weighted physicochemical properties of the central five CDR3 residues (interaction energy, strength, volume and Kidera factor 4) were computed in VDJtools. Based on TCRdb reprocessing of the reads, there is one entry per CDR3 protein sequence, and DNA is missing. TCRdb, not the original authors, processed these V and J calls. The sample's table covers more than 75,000 distinct CDR3 sequences. Of the sample, 0.62% is held by the ten largest clones.

Sequencing was carried out using naive CXCR3+ CD8+ T cells from blood. Sample cell subset or site, as interpreted from the label and publication: CD45RO-CCR7+CD27+CD95- naive CD8+ T cells expressing CXCR3 (TNR3+). The source of this sequence is a human donor in good health. Some clones in this sample may be carry-over from other donors' samples. The sequence is built from TRBV12-3 or TRBV12-4 and TRBJ2-3; the D gene TCRdb calls, TRBD2, cannot be checked with no DNA. The CDR3 is CASSLGTTESTDTQYF.